This T cell receptor (beta chain) was documented in a study of blood T cell repertoires in COVID-19. Overall study: The United States, Italy and Spain provided the acute and convalescent COVID-19 samples. Sources were T cells, B-cell-depleted T cells, or PBMCs; the material itself was cDNA or gDNA.

Notes on this clone: Other nucleotide sequences in the sample specify the same CDR3.

Original analysis: Researchers report that nucleated cell counts were estimated from reference gene primer amplification. Sequencing was performed with immunoSEQ multiplex PCR; in TCRdb, only in-frame clones are kept and a portion is missing. V and J calls and clone size follow that table, whereas D and trimming were derived from the DNA. The table has about 520,000 clones, 80% to 90% seen once; the top ten hold about 3%. The CDR3 covers 13 residues. V gave up 3 bases and J gave up 5 bases, with 8 bases separating them. Germline loops: CDR1 SGHTA, CDR2 FQGTGA. Sequenced material: peripheral blood. The chain is built from TRBV7-3 and TRBJ2-1, with D maybe TRBD1 (5 bases). This receptor was identified in a human donor in a cohort sampled during active COVID-19. The CDR3 DNA reads TGTGCCAGCAGCTTGTCCAGGGACAATGAGCAGTTCTTC. Residues: CASSLSRDNEQFF.